These 3 T cell receptor beta chains originate from one sample sequenced in a study of blood T cell repertoires in COVID-19. Sequencing was performed with immunoSEQ multiplex PCR; in TCRdb, only in-frame clones are kept and a portion is missing. The top ten hold 4% of the sample, which has under 300,000 clones, approximately 79% seen once. Sequenced material: peripheral blood. The receptors shown here come from a woman between 40 and 55 years old with active or convalescent COVID-19.

This chain joins TRBV6-5 and TRBJ1-1, with D uncertain. Germline CDR1 MNHEY, CDR2 SVGAGI. The CDR3 is made up of 12 amino acids. V lost 10 bases to trimming and J lost 6 bases, with 15 bases between them. The CDR3 protein is CATQRARSEAFF. DNA of the CDR3: TGTGCCACCCAGCGGGCCCGTTCTGAAGCTTTCTTT.

This clone appeared once. Other nucleotide sequences from this sample produce the same CDR3. The chain is built from TRBV5-4 and TRBJ1-4; 7 nucleotides match TRBD1. This CDR3 comprises 14 residues. The V gene's germline CDR1 is SGHNT and CDR2 YYREEE (reference sequence). With 0 bases clipped from V and 7 bases from J, the junction kept 3 bases outside the gene matches. The CDR3 DNA reads TGTGCCAGCAGCTTGGGACAGGGCTCTGAAAAACTGTTTTTT. Amino acids: CASSLGQGSEKLFF.

The rearrangement uses TRBV25-1 and TRBJ1-4; 7 bases fit TRBD1. The J segment lost 4 bases and the V segment lost 3 bases, leaving 8 bases of the junction unmatched. CDR1 is MGHDK, CDR2 SYGVNS, per germline. The CDR3 contains 16 residues. The CDR3 sequence is CASSERWGQFNEKLFF. The CDR3 bases are TGTGCCAGCAGTGAGCGGTGGGGACAGTTTAATGAAAAACTGTTTTTT.